One and the same sample provided the 25 T cell receptor beta chains below, sequenced in a study of shared clonotypes between healthy human individuals. Sequencing used immunoSEQ multiplex PCR; TCRdb keeps in-frame clones, though not all of them. The sample yields hundreds of thousands of clones, over 65% seen once. The source material was memory CD4+ T cells sorted from blood. Subset meaning: CD45RA-negative fraction. These TCRs come from a woman aged 25-40 years in good health.

V is TRBV28 and J is TRBJ1-4; D call uncertain. Trimming shortened V by 5 bases and J by 7 bases, and 11 bases separated the two germline ends. This CDR3 region has 13 residues. Per germline, CDR1 MDHEN and CDR2 SYDVKM. The CDR3 loop is CASSAPPSEKLFF. DNA for the CDR3: TGTGCCAGCAGTGCCCCCCCAAGTGAAAAACTGTTTTTT.

The chain is built from TRBV5-4 and TRBJ2-3, with D unclear. V shed 6 bases and J shed 7 bases, with 18 bases lying between them. CDR1 is SGHNT, CDR2 YYREEE, per germline (reference sequence). There are 14 residues in the CDR3. The CDR3 spells CASTKAEGSNTQYF. In nucleotides, the CDR3 is TGTGCCAGCACCAAAGCAGAAGGGTCAAATACGCAGTATTTT.

There are a few counts of this clone. The chain uses TRBV7-6 and TRBJ2-7; maybe TRBD2 (6 bases). The germline gives CDR1 SGHVS, CDR2 FNYEAQ. With 1 base removed from V and 2 bases from J, the gap between germline ends came to 12 bases. This CDR3 has 15 residues. CDR3 DNA: TGTGCCAGCAGCTTAGGCACGGGAGCCACCTACGAGCAGTACTTC. This encodes CASSLGTGATYEQYF.

The chain combines TRBV11-2 with TRBJ2-1; 9 bases map to TRBD2. There are 15 residues in the CDR3. In germline, CDR1 is SGHAT, CDR2 FQNNGV. V lost 1 base and J lost 6; bases outside the gene matches: 4. The CDR3 spells CASSLVREGINEQFF. The DNA for the CDR3 is TGTGCCAGCAGCTTAGTGCGGGAGGGGATCAATGAGCAGTTCTTC.

The CDR3 loop reads CAIGQSNQPQHF. CDR3 nucleotide sequence: TGTGCCATTGGACAGAGCAATCAGCCCCAGCATTTT. The chain employs TRBV2 and TRBJ1-5, with D maybe TRBD1 (6 bases). This CDR3 spans 12 amino acids. Germline V gene lookup returns CDR1 SNHLY and CDR2 FYNNEI. The V and J ends lost 10 bases and 1 base respectively, with 8 bases between them.

A single count supports this clone. The chain recombines TRBV5-1 with TRBJ2-3, with D possibly TRBD1 on 6 matching bases. Germline V gene lookup returns CDR1 SGHRS and CDR2 YFSETQ. V dropped 4 bases and J dropped 2 bases, with 14 bases sitting between them. The CDR3 totals 15 residues. The CDR3 loop reads CASSEGVLDTDTQYF. CDR3 DNA sequence: TGCGCCAGCAGCGAGGGGGTTTTGGACACAGATACGCAGTATTTT.

The chain is built from TRBV19 and TRBJ1-3, with a weak D call TRBD1 (5 bases). V was trimmed by 6 bases and J by 6 bases, leaving 15 bases between them. This CDR3 is 14 amino acids long. Germline CDR1 is LNHDA and CDR2 is SQIVND (reference sequence). CDR3 DNA: TGTGCCAGTAGGTTGGCTAGGGGCCAAAACACCATATATTTT. Its protein is CASRLARGQNTIYF.

A few counts support this clone. The chain couples TRBV10-2 to TRBJ1-5; D is possibly TRBD1 (5 bases). Trimming pared 7 bases from V and 3 bases from J, leaving 10 bases between. The germline V gene has CDR1 WSHSY and CDR2 SAAADI. The CDR3 is 13 amino acids. The CDR3: CASTDRINQPQHF. CDR3 coding DNA: TGCGCCAGCACAGACAGAATCAATCAGCCCCAGCATTTT.

The J gene is TRBJ2-7, the V gene TRBV5-1, with 11 positions matching TRBD2. CDR1 and CDR2 (germline): SGHRS, YFSETQ. This CDR3 contains 16 residues. J lost 3 bases, V lost 2 bases, and 7 bases had no gene match. CDR3 bases: TGCGCCAGCAGCTTTACGCAGCTAGCGGGAGGCTACGAGCAGTACTTC. It specifies CASSFTQLAGGYEQYF.

The chain recombines TRBV5-1 with TRBJ2-1; tentative D call: TRBD2 (5 bases). Per germline, CDR1 SGHRS and CDR2 YFSETQ. The length of the CDR3 is 16 residues. Deletions cut 3 bases from V and 0 bases from J, with 13 bases between. The CDR3 is CASSWRNVVSYNEQFF. The CDR3 DNA is TGCGCCAGCAGCTGGAGGAATGTGGTCTCCTACAATGAGCAGTTCTTC.

The V gene is TRBV28, the J gene TRBJ2-5; the match to TRBD2 covers 7 bases. The germline V gene encodes CDR1 MDHEN and CDR2 SYDVKM. V lost 3 bases and J lost 2; bases outside the gene matches: 9. This CDR3 region has 16 residues. The CDR3 DNA sequence: TGTGCCAGCAGTTTGGGAGGGGACGGGTTACAAGAGACCCAGTACTTC. This encodes CASSLGGDGLQETQYF.

The chain has TRBV29-1 and TRBJ2-1, with 9 bases that match TRBD1. The CDR3 is 13 amino acids. Germline loops: CDR1 SQVTM, CDR2 ANQGSEA. With 2 bases clipped from V and 7 bases from J, the junction kept 3 bases outside the gene matches. The CDR3 coding sequence is TGCAGCGTTGAATACAGGGGGCGGAATGAGCAGTTCTTC. This encodes CSVEYRGRNEQFF.

This chain connects TRBV28 to TRBJ1-5; D remains unclear. V lost 8 bases to trimming and J lost 6 bases, with 11 bases between them. Germline CDR1 reads MDHEN; CDR2 reads SYDVKM. There are 12 residues in the CDR3. For the CDR3, the DNA is TGTGCCAGCGTGTACGGTGGTCAGCCCCAGCATTTT. Amino acid sequence: CASVYGGQPQHF.

The chain links TRBV6-4 to TRBJ2-7; D call uncertain. V gave up 1 base and J gave up 0 bases, with 10 bases separating them. The CDR3 covers 15 residues. Germline V gives CDR1 MRHNA, CDR2 SNTAGT. CDR3 loop: CASSDCPSSSYEQYF. The CDR3 bases are TGTGCCAGCAGTGACTGTCCCTCTTCCTCCTACGAGCAGTACTTC.

The rearrangement joins TRBV7-2 to TRBJ2-7; D remains ambiguous. V was pared by 4 bases and J by 4 bases, with 14 bases between. This CDR3 has 14 residues. Germline CDR1 SGHTA, CDR2 FQGNSA. CDR3 amino acids: CASSYHPPRYEQYF. The DNA for the CDR3 is TGTGCCAGCAGCTACCATCCCCCCCGTTACGAGCAGTACTTC. The full variable domain, with the rest looked up from reference TRBV7-2 and TRBJ2-7, is GAGVSQSPSNKVTEKGKDVELRCDPISGHTALYWYRQSLGQGLEFLIYFQGNSAPDKSGLPSDRFSAERTGGSVSTLTIQRTQQEDSAVYLCASSYHPPRYEQYFGPGTRLTVT.

This clone was found many times. The chain combines TRBV19 with TRBJ1-4; D possibly corresponds to TRBD1 (5 bases). The germline gives CDR1 LNHDA, CDR2 SQIVND (reference sequence). V lost 10 bases and J lost 6, with 12 bases in between. The CDR3 length is 12 residues. DNA for the CDR3: TGTGCCACTTCACAGGTGGATGAAAAACTGTTTTTT. As protein: CATSQVDEKLFF.

The chain is built from TRBV6-1 and TRBJ2-5; D possibly corresponds to TRBD2 (7 bases). The CDR3 covers 15 residues. Trimming removed 11 bases at V and 3 bases at J, with 22 bases between. Germline V gene lookup returns CDR1 MNHNS and CDR2 SASEGT. The CDR3 coding sequence is TGTGCCGTGAGGGGGTCTAGCGGAGACAAAGAGACCCAGTACTTC. This translates into CAVRGSSGDKETQYF.

The CDR3 DNA reads as TGCGCCAGCAGCGCAGGACTAGGCGGCACAGATACGCAGTATTTT. Protein sequence: CASSAGLGGTDTQYF. The gene calls are TRBV5-1 and TRBJ2-3, with 7 bases lining up with TRBD2. The CDR3 covers 15 residues. Germline V gives CDR1 SGHRS, CDR2 YFSETQ. Germline trimming cut 4 bases from V and 1 base from J; bases unmatched to any gene: 6.

Notes on this clone: This sample includes further DNA sequences coding for the same CDR3. V is TRBV5-1 and J is TRBJ1-5; maybe TRBD1 (6 bases). The length of the CDR3 is 14 residues. Trimming shortened V by 0 bases and J by 4 bases, and 8 bases separated the two germline ends. CDR1 is SGHRS and CDR2 is YFSETQ in the germline V gene. CDR3 sequence (DNA): TGCGCCAGCAGCTTGGGGGACAAGAATCAGCCCCAGCATTTT. As protein: CASSLGDKNQPQHF.

The chain recombines TRBV11-2 with TRBJ2-3; D ambiguous. Trimming took off 1 base at V and 5 bases at J, with 7 bases between the two ends. This CDR3 is built from 13 residues. Germline lookup yields CDR1 SGHAT and CDR2 FQNNGV. The DNA of the CDR3 is TGTGCCAGCAGCTTAGTCACGGGAGATACGCAGTATTTT. Its translation is CASSLVTGDTQYF.

The CDR3 loop is CASSRTSGAPGELFF. Written as DNA, the CDR3 is TGTGCCAGCAGCCGGACTAGCGGGGCCCCCGGGGAGCTGTTTTTT. V usage is TRBV2 and J usage is TRBJ2-2; 12 bases are shared with TRBD2. This CDR3 region has 15 residues. Trimming at V came to 6 bases and at J to 6 bases, leaving 5 bases not matched to a gene. Germline CDR1 reads SNHLY; CDR2 reads FYNNEI.

The CDR3 DNA sequence: TGCGCTAGCGCCCTCAAGAAAAACGGGGCGGGGGAGCAGTACTTC. It is translated as CASALKKNGAGEQYF. This chain joins TRBV29-1 and TRBJ2-7, with D perhaps matching TRBD2 (6 bases). The CDR3 length is 15 residues. In germline, CDR1 is SQVTM, CDR2 ANQGSEA.

This clone was seen more than once but under ten times. This chain connects TRBV29-1 to TRBJ2-1, with 7 bases aligning to TRBD2. The germline V gene has CDR1 SQVTM and CDR2 ANQGSEA. The V segment lost 5 bases and the J segment 0 bases; nucleotides outside the gene matches: 10. The length of the CDR3 is 16 residues. DNA of the CDR3: TGCAGCGTTTTCTCCGGACTAGAAAGCTCCTACAATGAGCAGTTCTTC. Its translation: CSVFSGLESSYNEQFF.

This clone has only one observation. The chain uses TRBV25-1 and TRBJ2-1; 12 nucleotides match TRBD1. Unmatched junction bases numbered 18, after V lost 6 bases and J lost 9 bases. The germline V gene encodes CDR1 MGHDK and CDR2 SYGVNS. CDR3 length: 18 residues. The CDR3 DNA sequence: TGTGCCAGCAGCCCCGAGGGAACGGGACAGGGGGCGCGAGGTGAGCAGTTCTTC. Translating it yields CASSPEGTGQGARGEQFF.

This clone was seen a few times. The V gene is TRBV6-1, the J gene TRBJ1-2; D is unresolved. The CDR3 length is 15 residues. CDR1 is MNHNS, CDR2 SASEGT, per germline. Trimming pared 1 base from V and 4 bases from J, leaving 13 bases between. Written as DNA, the CDR3 is TGTGCCAGCAGTGAAGGGCACAGTATGGCCTATGGCTACACCTTC. This encodes CASSEGHSMAYGYTF.